This T cell receptor (beta chain) comes out of a study of Graves' ophthalmopathy and Graves' hyperthyroidism. Overall study findings and caveats: Progression of ophthalmopathy was predicted by the model with about 67% sensitivity and around 72% specificity. Blood was where most expanded thyroid clonotypes above 0.001 frequency also turned up.

Germline CDR1 and CDR2: LNHNV and YYDKDF (reference sequence). The CDR3 covers 15 residues. Trimming took off 3 bases at V and 4 bases at J, with 15 bases between the two ends. About this clonotype: Antigen unknown.

Amplified material comprised TCR beta CDR3 regions derived from RNA transcripts. Amplification began with first-round RT-PCR using HTBI primers, then second-round multiplex PCR was performed. One entry per CDR3 protein, called by TCRdb with MiXCR from the multiplex PCR reads. Of about 550,000 distinct CDR3 sequences listed, less than 40% are singletons. This chain uses TRBV15 with TRBJ2-5, with D perhaps TRBD1 or TRBD2 (5 bases each). The origin of this receptor is an adult man with Graves' hyperthyroidism. Sequences were obtained from peripheral blood or thyroid tissue (not recorded which). In DNA, the CDR3 is TGTGCCACCAGCAGTATGCGGGTAGGGGCAGAGACCCAGTACTTC. Protein: CATSSMRVGAETQYF. The full variable domain, completed using reference TRBV15 and TRBJ2-5, is DAMVIQNPRYQVTQFGKPVTLSCSQTLNHNVMYWYQQKSSQAPKLLFHYYDKDFNNEADTPDNFQSRRPNTSFCFLDIRSPGLGDTAMYLCATSSMRVGAETQYFGPGTRLLVL.